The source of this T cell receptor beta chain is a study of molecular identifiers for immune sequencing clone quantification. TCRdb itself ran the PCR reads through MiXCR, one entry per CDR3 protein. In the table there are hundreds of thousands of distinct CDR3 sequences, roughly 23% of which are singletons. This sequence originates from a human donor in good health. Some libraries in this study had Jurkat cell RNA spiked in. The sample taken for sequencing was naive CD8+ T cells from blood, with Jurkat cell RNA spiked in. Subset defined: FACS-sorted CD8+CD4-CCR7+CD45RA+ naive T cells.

This chain's CDR3 is CASSVGQQALTDTQYF. The CDR3, as DNA: TGTGCCAGCAGCGTAGGACAGCAAGCACTCACAGATACGCAGTATTTT. V is TRBV9 and J is TRBJ2-3, with D perhaps matching TRBD1 (5 bases). V was clipped by 0 bases and J by 2 bases, with 13 bases between them. The CDR3 sequence is 16 residues long. Per the germline V gene, CDR1 is SGDLS and CDR2 is YYNGEE.